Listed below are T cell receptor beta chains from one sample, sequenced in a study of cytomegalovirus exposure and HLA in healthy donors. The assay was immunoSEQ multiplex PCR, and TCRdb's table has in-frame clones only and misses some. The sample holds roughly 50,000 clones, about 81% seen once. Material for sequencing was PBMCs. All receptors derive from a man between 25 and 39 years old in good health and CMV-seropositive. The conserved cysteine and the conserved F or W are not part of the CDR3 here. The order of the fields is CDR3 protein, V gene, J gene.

ASRPGQYNSPLH	TRBV6-5	TRBJ1-6
ASSLFEYYNEQF	TRBV28	TRBJ2-1
ASSFLGGTGYT	TRBV19	TRBJ1-2
ASSIGDTNQPQH	TRBV19	TRBJ1-5
ASSLPGQGYNEQF	TRBV5-1	TRBJ2-1
AWSVGTGSYEQY	TRBV30	TRBJ2-7
ASSFRGSGNTIY	TRBV2	TRBJ1-3
ASSTPTGLSYEQY	TRBV7-9	TRBJ2-7
ASSVGQSLSYEQY	TRBV9	TRBJ2-7
ASSFGNSGAEAF	TRBV5-1	TRBJ1-1
ASSPDSTRQPQH	TRBV2	TRBJ1-5
AWSVQSGTEAF	TRBV30	TRBJ1-1
ASNTGAVGQPQH	TRBV19	TRBJ1-5
ASSIEWQGWRNTEAF	TRBV19	TRBJ1-1
ATGVLNSPLH	TRBV19	TRBJ1-6
ASSLQGQTDTQY	TRBV2	TRBJ2-3
ASSREGANVLT	TRBV4-3	TRBJ2-6
ASSRTGNEKLF	TRBV5-6	TRBJ1-4
ASSSGQGSGNTIY	TRBV7-6	TRBJ1-3
ASSYSNRGYEQY	TRBV6-5	TRBJ2-7
ASSPPGTGAREQF	TRBV7-9	TRBJ2-1
ASSEGLSQGNTEAF	TRBV6-1	TRBJ1-1
ASRDSNTGELF	TRBV28	TRBJ2-2
ASCRGLKTEAF	TRBV2	TRBJ1-1
ASSLGPSTGGRTEAF	TRBV27	TRBJ1-1
ASSSEAGTYEQY	TRBV27	TRBJ2-7
AIRDRKAPYGGEQF	TRBV10-3	TRBJ2-1
ASSPAASGVQDTQY	TRBV27	TRBJ2-3
ASSARGPRVLGNEQF	TRBV9	TRBJ2-1
ASSEPGTAYYGYT	TRBV25-1	TRBJ1-2
ASSDRTGGLLEQY	TRBV7-2	TRBJ2-7
ASRNLQGRNQPQH	TRBV19	TRBJ1-5
ASSPLGDRVRNIQY	TRBV16	TRBJ2-4
ASSFLLTGVGETQY	TRBV7-7	TRBJ2-5
ASSLTSGGSSTDTQY	TRBV7-2	TRBJ2-3
ASGRRGDQETQY	TRBV28	TRBJ2-5
ASSLGQAKAYEQY	TRBV11-1	TRBJ2-7
ASSTLGTSGGNEQF	TRBV7-3	TRBJ2-1
ASSKVGLYEQY	TRBV21-1	TRBJ2-7
ASSEQGNPNTEAF	TRBV6-1	TRBJ1-1
ASSGQGYYEQY	TRBV25-1	TRBJ2-7